This T cell receptor (beta chain) appears in the sequencing data of a study of control samples from healthy donors and cancer patients. Germline trimming cut 6 bases from V and 1 base from J; bases unmatched to any gene: 5. CDR1 SGHTA and CDR2 FQGNSA come from the germline V gene. This CDR3 has 14 amino acids. TCRdb keeps only in-frame clones here, not all; method: immunoSEQ multiplex PCR. The repertoire has approximately 100,000 clones, 80% to 90% of them found once; the top ten carry 7.8%. Sequencing was performed on blood. This receptor was identified in a man aged 25-45 years in good health. V gene TRBV7-2 combines with J gene TRBJ1-1; 7 bases map to TRBD1. Here the CDR3 reads CASRFTGANTEAFF. The CDR3 DNA reads as TGTGCCAGCAGATTTACAGGGGCGAACACTGAAGCTTTCTTT.